This T cell receptor beta chain came from a study of T cells in women clearing cervical HPV infection. Study results and limitations: Cases carried less TRBV6-7 than controls: approximately 0.1% versus 0.16%. CIN3+ cases had significantly higher TCR repertoire richness than controls, but evenness did not differ.

HPV was found by MY09/MY11 PCR and dot-blot genotyping. About this clone: Its antigen remains unidentified. The read ends 3 residues before the CDR3 terminus; that terminus is restored from the germline J gene.

Using immunoSEQ multiplex PCR, the repertoire was profiled, and TCRdb retains in-frame clones only, with some absent. Its clone listing holds 22,000 or so clones. Germline assignment: CDR1 LNHDA and CDR2 SQIVND (reference sequence). The CDR3 runs to 15 residues. V usage is TRBV19 and J usage is TRBJ1-2; 7 nucleotides align to TRBD1. Material: blood buffy coat. The sequence came from a woman between 18 and 75 years old with a cervical HPV16 infection that either progressed to CIN3+ or cleared (not recorded which). CDR3 residues: CASSMGRGFTDTYTF. The CDR3 DNA, read in part, is TGTGCCAGTAGTATGGGCAGGGGGTTCACAGATACC.